The present T cell receptor beta chain was sequenced within a study of STAT3 mutations in large granular lymphocyte leukemia. As for the study in general: More than half of T-LGLL patients received immunosuppressive therapy. Whole-study results and caveats: No sample exists from the first appearance of each clone. Every T-LGLL patient had at least one immunodominant TCRbeta clonotype.

Repertoires were generated with immunoSEQ multiplex PCR, while TCRdb's copy carries only in-frame clones and drops some. The sample holds fewer than 2,000 clones, 60% to 70% seen once. V gave up 7 bases and J gave up 0 bases, with 9 bases separating them. The CDR3 totals 13 residues. Germline loops: CDR1 SNHLY, CDR2 FYNNEI. The sample holds a few counts of this clone. The antigen is not known. This clonotype was obtained from a man aged 50-60 years with T-cell large granular lymphocyte leukemia. Some clones in this sample may be carry-over from other donors' samples. The genes are TRBV2 and TRBJ1-2; no clear D. The sequencing sample was made of peripheral blood mononuclear cells. CDR3 DNA: TGTGCCAGCACACAGAGCCCTAACTATGGCTACACCTTC. Translating gives CASTQSPNYGYTF.